Presented here are 18 T cell receptor beta chains from one specimen sequenced in a study of a mutant IDH1 vaccine in newly diagnosed glioma. Antigens for these TCRs are unknown. The time point is: week 11, during vaccination. Topical imiquimod was applied with each vaccine dose, which held 300 ug of mutant IDH1 20-mer peptide. Repertoires were generated with immunoSEQ multiplex PCR, while TCRdb's copy carries only in-frame clones and drops some. The sample contains tens of thousands of clones, roughly 89% of which appear only once. The input for sequencing was PBMCs, taken from a glioma patient whose treatment included an IDH1 peptide vaccine. The receptors here all came from a man aged 40-49 years with glioma.

This sequence joins TRBV18 and TRBJ2-5, with D perhaps matching TRBD1 (6 bases). Germline assignment: CDR1 KGHSH and CDR2 LQKENI. This CDR3 has 15 residues. Between the trimmed V and J ends, which lost 5 bases and 2 bases, there was a span of 15 bases. The CDR3 DNA sequence: TGTGCCAGCTCATCAGGACAGCTATCACAAGAGACCCAGTACTTC. It translates to CASSSGQLSQETQYF.

This clone appeared once. This chain uses TRBV7-9 with TRBJ2-1; TRBD2 agrees at 9 bases. There are 14 residues in the CDR3. Germline-derived CDR1 and CDR2 are SEHNR and FQNEAQ (reference sequence). Trimming took 3 bases from V and 9 from J; bases not matched to a gene: 6. The CDR3, as DNA: TGTGCCAGCAGCTTGGGACTAGCAGGAGGTGAGCAGTTCTTC. Its protein is CASSLGLAGGEQFF.

V usage is TRBV7-2 and J usage is TRBJ2-2, with no clear D. Germline-derived CDR1 and CDR2 are SGHTA and FQGNSA. CDR3 length equals 14 residues. Trimming shortened V by 4 bases and J by 3 bases, and 9 bases separated the two germline ends. The CDR3 coding sequence is TGTGCCAGCAGCTATATGCCATACACCGGGGAGCTGTTTTTT. Translation gives CASSYMPYTGELFF.

The rearrangement joins TRBV6-4 to TRBJ2-2; a weak D match, TRBD1 (5 bases). Germline CDR1 and CDR2: MRHNA and SNTAGT. The CDR3 contains 15 residues. V lost 6 bases and J 1 base, leaving 12 bases between the germline ends. DNA for the CDR3: TGTGCCAGCAGCGAAGGGCAGGGGAACACCGGGGAGCTGTTTTTT. Residues: CASSEGQGNTGELFF.

The chain joins TRBV5-4 to TRBJ2-5, with D possibly TRBD2 on 6 matching bases. In germline, CDR1 is SGHNT, CDR2 YYREEE (reference sequence). The V and J ends lost 4 bases and 1 base respectively, with 17 bases between them. The CDR3 runs 16 residues. Here the CDR3 DNA reads TGTGCCAGCAGCGGCCAGGGACTGCGGGTCCAAGAGACCCAGTACTTC. Translated: CASSGQGLRVQETQYF. Full variable domain (remainder filled in from reference TRBV5-4 and TRBJ2-5): ETGVTQSPTHLIKTRGQQVTLRCSSQSGHNTVSWYQQALGQGPQFIFQYYREEENGRGNFPPRFSGLQFPNYSSELNVNALELDDSALYLCASSGQGLRVQETQYFGPGTRLLVL.

V and J are TRBV19 and TRBJ1-2; D remains unclear. The CDR3 contains 14 residues. Trimming took off 5 bases at V and 10 bases at J, with 20 bases between the two ends. Germline CDR1 LNHDA, CDR2 SQIVND (reference sequence). The CDR3 is CASSPQASRSDYTF. CDR3 nucleotides: TGTGCCAGTAGTCCCCAGGCGTCGCGTTCGGACTACACCTTC.

This clone was recorded only once. The V gene is TRBV19, the J gene TRBJ2-3; 7 nucleotides agree with TRBD1. The V segment lost 6 bases and the J segment 3 bases; nucleotides outside the gene matches: 3. Germline CDR1 and CDR2: LNHDA and SQIVND (reference sequence). The CDR3 runs to 13 residues. CDR3 amino acids: CASRRGPTDTQYF. Here the CDR3 DNA reads TGTGCCAGTAGGAGGGGGCCAACAGATACGCAGTATTTT. Filled out from reference TRBV19 and TRBJ2-3, the complete variable domain reads DGGITQSPKYLFRKEGQNVTLSCEQNLNHDAMYWYRQDPGQGLRLIYYSQIVNDFQKGDIAEGYSVSREKKESFPLTVTSAQKNPTAFYLCASRRGPTDTQYFGPGTRLTVL.

J is TRBJ2-7 and V is TRBV29-1; 11 nucleotides agree with TRBD2. There are 15 residues in the CDR3. Germline assignment: CDR1 SQVTM and CDR2 ANQGSEA. J was trimmed by 9 bases and V by 5 bases; bases with no gene match: 15. The CDR3 spells CSVPVGVAGGSRQYF. The CDR3 DNA reads TGCAGCGTTCCGGTGGGGGTAGCGGGAGGGTCGAGGCAGTACTTC.

V is TRBV25-1 and J is TRBJ2-3; the match to TRBD2 covers 7 bases. CDR1 and CDR2 (germline): MGHDK, SYGVNS. V shed 4 bases, J shed 0 bases, and the junction held 1 base outside the gene matches. This CDR3 region has 14 residues. CDR3 sequence (DNA): TGTGCCAGCAGTGTCGGGGGGAGCACAGATACGCAGTATTTT. It yields the protein CASSVGGSTDTQYF.

The J gene is TRBJ2-5, the V gene TRBV19, with D unclear. The CDR3 sequence is 14 residues long. Germline CDR1 and CDR2: LNHDA and SQIVND (reference sequence). V dropped 7 bases and J dropped 0 bases, with 12 bases sitting between them. The DNA of the CDR3 is TGTGCCAGTACCGCATCATTGTACCAAGAGACCCAGTACTTC. Protein sequence: CASTASLYQETQYF. Full variable domain (missing parts from reference TRBV19 and TRBJ2-5): DGGITQSPKYLFRKEGQNVTLSCEQNLNHDAMYWYRQDPGQGLRLIYYSQIVNDFQKGDIAEGYSVSREKKESFPLTVTSAQKNPTAFYLCASTASLYQETQYFGPGTRLLVL.

V and J are TRBV7-9 and TRBJ2-3; D is ambiguous. With 6 bases removed from V and 6 bases from J, the gap between germline ends came to 16 bases. The CDR3 is made up of 14 amino acids. Germline loops: CDR1 SEHNR, CDR2 FQNEAQ (reference sequence). The CDR3 loop reads CASSPNGPPDTQYF. The CDR3 DNA sequence: TGTGCCAGCAGTCCCAACGGTCCCCCGGATACGCAGTATTTT.

The V call is TRBV28, the J call TRBJ2-7, with D possibly TRBD1 on 6 matching bases. Trimming removed 6 bases at V and 4 bases at J, with 19 bases between. Looked up from germline, CDR1 is MDHEN and CDR2 is SYDVKM. CDR3 length: 15 amino acids. CDR3 bases: TGTGCCAGCAGGCCGGGCCGCCCAGGGGCTTACGAGCAGTACTTC. Its translation is CASRPGRPGAYEQYF.

The chain has TRBV6-9 and TRBJ1-1, with D uncertain. Trimming pared 2 bases from V and 8 bases from J, leaving 9 bases between. This CDR3 spans 12 amino acids. CDR1 MNHGY and CDR2 SVAAGI come from the germline V gene. The CDR3 nucleotides are TGTGCCAGCAGTTATAGGACTTCGGAAGCTTTCTTT. It codes for CASSYRTSEAFF.

The chain recombines TRBV27 with TRBJ2-5, with D perhaps matching TRBD1 or TRBD2 (5 bases each). Germline CDR1 and CDR2: MNHEY and SMNVEV (reference sequence). The CDR3 extends over 13 amino acids. V was trimmed by 2 bases and J by 7 bases, leaving 11 bases between them. The CDR3 region has the DNA TGTGCCAGCAGTTTAGAGGAGAGGGGGACCCAGTACTTC. Protein product: CASSLEERGTQYF.

This clone occurred once. The chain joins TRBV19 to TRBJ1-2; D not certain. Germline CDR1 LNHDA, CDR2 SQIVND (reference sequence). The CDR3 loop spans 18 amino acids. The V end lost 4 bases, the J end lost 0 bases, and 21 bases lay between the germline ends. CDR3 in DNA: TGTGCCAGTAGTACCCCCTTGAGACAAGTTCTTGCTAACTATGGCTACACCTTC. Translating gives CASSTPLRQVLANYGYTF. Filled out from reference TRBV19 and TRBJ1-2, the complete variable domain reads DGGITQSPKYLFRKEGQNVTLSCEQNLNHDAMYWYRQDPGQGLRLIYYSQIVNDFQKGDIAEGYSVSREKKESFPLTVTSAQKNPTAFYLCASSTPLRQVLANYGYTFGSGTRLTVV.

The rearrangement uses TRBV9 and TRBJ1-1, with 7 bases that match TRBD1. The CDR3 is made up of 13 amino acids. J lost 11 bases, V lost 3 bases, and 10 bases had no gene match. Germline values: CDR1 SGDLS, CDR2 YYNGEE. CDR3 coding DNA: TGTGCCAGCAGCGAGACCCCGACAGGGACGGCTTTCTTT. It codes for CASSETPTGTAFF.

The chain couples TRBV15 to TRBJ2-3; 11 bases match TRBD2. Trimming at V came to 0 bases and at J to 3 bases, leaving 11 bases not matched to a gene. The CDR3 covers 19 residues. Germline CDR1 is LNHNV and CDR2 is YYDKDF (reference sequence). The CDR3: CATSRDLTSGSDSTDTQYF. Here the CDR3 DNA reads TGTGCCACCAGCAGAGATCTCACTAGCGGGAGCGATAGTACAGATACGCAGTATTTT.

This chain links TRBV4-1 with TRBJ2-1, with TRBD2 matching 10 bases. CDR1 MGHRA and CDR2 YSYEKL come from the germline V gene. V was pared by 2 bases and J by 9 bases, with 4 bases of the junction left unmatched. The CDR3 spans 14 residues. The CDR3 reads CASSQSGRASEQFF. As DNA, the CDR3 is TGCGCCAGCAGCCAAAGCGGGAGGGCCAGTGAGCAGTTCTTC.